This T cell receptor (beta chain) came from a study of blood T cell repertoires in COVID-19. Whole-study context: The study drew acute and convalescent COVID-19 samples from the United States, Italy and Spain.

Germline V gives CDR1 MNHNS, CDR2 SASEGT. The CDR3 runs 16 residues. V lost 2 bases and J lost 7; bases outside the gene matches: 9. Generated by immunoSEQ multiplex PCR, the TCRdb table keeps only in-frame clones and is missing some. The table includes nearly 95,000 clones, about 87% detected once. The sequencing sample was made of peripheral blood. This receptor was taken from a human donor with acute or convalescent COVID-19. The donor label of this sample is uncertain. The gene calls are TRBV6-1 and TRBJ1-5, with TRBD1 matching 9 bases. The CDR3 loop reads CASSEIGRQGGQPQHF. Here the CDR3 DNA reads TGTGCCAGCAGTGAAATCGGTCGACAGGGGGGGCAGCCCCAGCATTTT.